This is a list of T cell receptor beta chains from one sample in a study of blood T cells in healthy people across ages. TCRdb itself ran the 5' RACE reads through MiXCR, one entry per CDR3 protein. The data show roughly 790,000 distinct CDR3 sequences, 43% seen once. Material: blood. The receptors come from a woman aged 60 to 75 in good health. Each CDR3 is given with its conserved first and last residue.

V,J,CDR3
TRBV20-1,TRBJ2-3,CSARNLGSYTDTQYF
TRBV7-2,TRBJ2-1,CASSFTSGRWNEQFF
TRBV12-3/TRBV12-4,TRBJ2-3,CASSVVIGTTDTQYF
TRBV7-6,TRBJ1-1,CASSLDPGGGASTEAFF
TRBV4-2,TRBJ2-7,CASSQDTGEASYEQYF
TRBV9,.,CASSVEGASEQYF
TRBV11-3,TRBJ2-5,CASSLSLAEQETQYF
TRBV5-1,TRBJ2-3,CASSLGLAELTDTQYF
TRBV6-1,TRBJ1-1,CASSASQQAKAFF
TRBV4-2,TRBJ2-5,CASSQPGTEPHQETQYF
TRBV29-1,TRBJ1-5,CSVLGAGGQPQHF
TRBV7-9,TRBJ2-6,CASSLDGSSGANVLTF
TRBV4-1,TRBJ1-6,CASSRQENSPLHF
TRBV20-1,TRBJ2-5,CSASGRGETQYF
TRBV3-1,TRBJ2-1,CASSLSTSGEQFF
TRBV5-5,TRBJ1-6,CASSVDRGNYSPLHF
TRBV6-5,TRBJ2-5,CASSAAPGGTQYF
TRBV6-5,TRBJ2-4,CASSYPRDGRNIQYF
TRBV4-1,TRBJ2-7,CASSQEGRTPYNEQYF
TRBV4-2,TRBJ2-1,CASNQDGGVPHNEQFF
TRBV20-1,TRBJ1-2,CSAPGYGYTF
TRBV5-6,TRBJ2-3,CASSLEGITDTQYF
TRBV7-9,.,CASSLSGRSYNEQYF